The 22 T cell receptor beta chains below were found in one sample sequenced in a study of blood T cell repertoires in COVID-19. Sequencing was performed with immunoSEQ multiplex PCR; in TCRdb, only in-frame clones are kept and a portion is missing. Of about 150,000 clones detected, around 85% appear once; the ten largest clones hold less than 6.5%. The sample was peripheral blood. The source of these receptors is a human donor in a cohort sampled during active COVID-19.

The chain has TRBV7-3 and TRBJ2-3; TRBD2 aligns across 12 bases. The germline gives CDR1 SGHTA, CDR2 FQGTGA. V shed 5 bases and J 2 bases; nucleotides not matched to a gene: 5. The CDR3 consists of 16 residues. The CDR3: CASSPRTSGTTDTQYF. Here the CDR3 DNA reads TGTGCCAGCAGCCCGCGGACTAGCGGGACCACAGATACGCAGTATTTT.

The sample holds one count of this clone. The chain uses TRBV10-3 and TRBJ2-3, with 8 bases fitting TRBD1. There are 16 residues in the CDR3. In germline, CDR1 is ENHRY, CDR2 SYGVKD. With V trimmed by 6 bases and J by 5 bases, 13 bases remained unmatched. CDR3 region: CAIRDPSRGREDTQYF. CDR3 sequence (DNA): TGTGCCATCAGGGATCCCTCCAGGGGGCGAGAAGATACGCAGTATTTT.

This chain uses TRBV7-6 with TRBJ1-2; 9 bases align to TRBD1. CDR1 SGHVS and CDR2 FNYEAQ come from the germline V gene. V shed 5 bases, J shed 8 bases, and the junction held 18 bases outside the gene matches. The CDR3 length is 17 residues. The CDR3 is CASSLQPGQGRKEGYTF. In DNA form, the CDR3 reads TGTGCCAGCAGCCTCCAGCCGGGACAGGGAAGAAAGGAAGGCTACACCTTC.

V and J are TRBV19 and TRBJ2-5, with D possibly being TRBD2 (5 bases). V was cut by 4 bases and J by 5 bases, with 11 bases left in between. This CDR3 has 13 amino acids. Germline V gene sequence: CDR1 LNHDA, CDR2 SQIVND (reference sequence). CDR3 DNA sequence: TGTGCCAGTAGTAACGTCCAGCGGGAGACCCAGTACTTC. Translated: CASSNVQRETQYF. Filled out from reference TRBV19 and TRBJ2-5, the complete variable domain reads DGGITQSPKYLFRKEGQNVTLSCEQNLNHDAMYWYRQDPGQGLRLIYYSQIVNDFQKGDIAEGYSVSREKKESFPLTVTSAQKNPTAFYLCASSNVQRETQYFGPGTRLLVL.

The chain has TRBV12-3 or TRBV12-4 and TRBJ2-6; D is uncertain. V was pared by 7 bases and J by 4 bases, with 8 bases between. The CDR3 runs to 13 residues. CDR3 sequence reads: CASTLGGANVLTF. The DNA for the CDR3 is TGTGCCAGCACCCTCGGGGGGGCCAACGTCCTGACTTTC.

The chain recombines TRBV19 with TRBJ1-2; no definite D call. V lost 5 bases to trimming and J lost 2 bases, with 15 bases between them. The germline V gene encodes CDR1 LNHDA and CDR2 SQIVND (reference sequence). The CDR3 has 15 amino acids. CDR3 sequence (DNA): TGTGCCAGTAGTCCGCCCCGGCGGCAGAACTATGGCTACACCTTC. Its translation is CASSPPRRQNYGYTF.

This chain links TRBV20-1 with TRBJ2-2; D call uncertain. The CDR3 has 12 residues. Germline lookup yields CDR1 DFQATT and CDR2 SNEGSKA (reference sequence). Trimming removed 3 bases at V and 6 bases at J, with 8 bases between. This CDR3 is CSASTDAGELFF. CDR3 nucleotides: TGCAGTGCTAGTACAGACGCCGGGGAGCTGTTTTTT.

J is TRBJ2-2 and V is TRBV5-4, with TRBD1 matching 7 bases. Germline V gene sequence: CDR1 SGHNT, CDR2 YYREEE (reference sequence). V shed 0 bases and J 0 bases; nucleotides not matched to a gene: 2. The CDR3 contains 16 residues. The CDR3 nucleotides are TGTGCCAGCAGCTTGGGAGGGGGCCCGAACACCGGGGAGCTGTTTTTT. Its protein is CASSLGGGPNTGELFF.

The chain has TRBV27 and TRBJ1-2, with 8 bases matching TRBD1. This CDR3 is built from 16 residues. The junction had 19 bases not matched to a gene; V was cut back by 6 bases and J by 10 bases. Germline values: CDR1 MNHEY, CDR2 SMNVEV (reference sequence). CDR3 protein: CASRNQGQGGDIYYTF. The CDR3 nucleotides read TGTGCCAGCAGAAACCAAGGACAGGGTGGCGATATTTACTACACCTTC.

V usage is TRBV19 and J usage is TRBJ2-7, with 9 bases that match TRBD1. This CDR3 region has 14 residues. V shed 4 bases, J shed 7 bases, and the junction held 8 bases outside the gene matches. Germline V lookup: CDR1 LNHDA, CDR2 SQIVND (reference sequence). This CDR3 is CASSTTGTGREQYF. The CDR3 DNA follows: TGTGCCAGTAGTACCACCGGGACAGGGCGAGAGCAGTACTTC.

The rearrangement joins TRBV24-1 to TRBJ2-1; 14 bases are shared with TRBD2. V was clipped by 3 bases and J by 10 bases; unmatched bases: 7. Per the germline V gene, CDR1 is KGHDR and CDR2 is SFDVKD. The CDR3 runs to 16 residues. The chain's CDR3 is CATSDPGTSGSYEQFF. In nucleotides, the CDR3 is TGTGCCACCAGTGATCCCGGGACTAGCGGGAGCTACGAGCAGTTCTTC.

The gene calls are TRBV15 and TRBJ2-3; 9 nucleotides line up with TRBD1. With V trimmed by 3 bases and J by 4 bases, 5 bases remained unmatched. The germline CDR1 and CDR2 sequences are LNHNV and YYDKDF (reference sequence). The CDR3 has 15 amino acids. This CDR3 reads CATSSGQGHPDTQYF. Written as DNA, the CDR3 is TGTGCCACCAGCAGTGGACAGGGGCATCCAGATACGCAGTATTTT.

This sequence joins TRBV2 and TRBJ1-5; D uncertain. Between the trimmed V and J ends, which lost 5 bases and 2 bases, there was a span of 13 bases. The length of the CDR3 is 15 residues. Germline V CDR1 and CDR2: SNHLY, FYNNEI. The CDR3 DNA reads TGTGCCAGCAGTCCCTTAGACGGAGGCAATCAGCCCCAGCATTTT. It is translated as CASSPLDGGNQPQHF. Supplemented by reference TRBV2 and TRBJ1-5, the full variable domain reads EPEVTQTPSHQVTQMGQEVILRCVPISNHLYFYWYRQILGQKVEFLVSFYNNEISEKSEIFDDQFSVERPDGSNFTLKIRSTKLEDSAMYFCASSPLDGGNQPQHFGDGTRLSIL.

This clone was picked up a small number of times. The gene calls are TRBV27 and TRBJ1-1; D uncertain. With 0 bases removed from V and 8 bases from J, the gap between germline ends came to 19 bases. The CDR3 extends over 16 amino acids. Germline V lookup: CDR1 MNHEY, CDR2 SMNVEV (reference sequence). CDR3 bases: TGTGCCAGCAGTTTATCCCTAACCCGTCAGGCAGGCGAAGCTTTCTTT. Translation: CASSLSLTRQAGEAFF.

Notes on this clone: The germline gene is not matched at one end of the junction; a read error may be the cause. The sample has other DNA sequences that encode this CDR3 too. The chain links TRBV4-2 to TRBJ1-6; D gene unclear. Germline V lookup: CDR1 LGHNA, CDR2 YNFKEQ. The CDR3 is made up of 14 amino acids. The CDR3 spells CASSQVSLNSPLHF. The CDR3 bases are TGTGCCAGCAGTCAAGTATCGTTAAATTCACCCCTCCACTTT.

The chain links TRBV2 to TRBJ1-5; 11 bases map to TRBD1. V dropped 4 bases and J dropped 7; count of bases not matched to a gene: 6. CDR1 and CDR2 (germline): SNHLY, FYNNEI. CDR3 length: 15 amino acids. The CDR3, as DNA: TGTGCCAGCAGTGGGGACAGGGGGAGGGAGCAGCCCCAGCATTTT. This encodes CASSGDRGREQPQHF.

The V call is TRBV7-2, the J call TRBJ1-6; D remains unclear. CDR1 and CDR2 (germline): SGHTA, FQGNSA. The CDR3 totals 14 residues. Trimming took 1 base from V and 8 from J, leaving 9 bases between them. CDR3 sequence: CASSLGREYSPLHF. As DNA, the CDR3 is TGTGCCAGCAGCTTAGGGAGGGAATATTCACCCCTCCACTTT.

The J gene is TRBJ2-5, the V gene TRBV27; TRBD2 matches at 8 bases. The CDR3 covers 16 residues. V lost 5 bases and J lost 2; bases outside the gene matches: 10. Per germline, CDR1 MNHEY and CDR2 SMNVEV (reference sequence). CDR3 protein: CASSPLAGMEQETQYF. CDR3 DNA: TGTGCCAGCAGTCCGTTAGCGGGAATGGAACAAGAGACCCAGTACTTC.

The chain employs TRBV2 and TRBJ1-1; D ambiguous. Trimming took 6 bases from V and 0 from J, leaving 11 bases between them. Germline values: CDR1 SNHLY, CDR2 FYNNEI. This CDR3 has 14 amino acids. CDR3 sequence: CASRETVMNTEAFF. The DNA for the CDR3 is TGTGCCAGCAGAGAGACTGTGATGAACACTGAAGCTTTCTTT.

The J gene is TRBJ1-6, the V gene TRBV7-3; D uncertain. Germline CDR1 SGHTA, CDR2 FQGTGA. V dropped 2 bases and J dropped 8 bases, with 10 bases sitting between them. The CDR3 consists of 14 residues. Here the CDR3 DNA reads TGTGCCAGCAGCTTAGGGCTGGCCTATTCACCCCTCCACTTT. This gives the protein CASSLGLAYSPLHF.

The V gene is TRBV5-4, the J gene TRBJ2-1; the match to TRBD2 covers 12 bases. CDR1 is SGHNT, CDR2 YYREEE, per germline (reference sequence). CDR3 length: 15 amino acids. V trimming: 4 bases; J trimming: 7 bases; junction bases outside the gene matches: 6. The CDR3 nucleotides are TGTGCCAGCAGCGAGGGACTAGCGGGCGTTAATGAGCAGTTCTTC. Its translation is CASSEGLAGVNEQFF.

This clone was counted a few times. The chain carries TRBV6-5 and TRBJ1-6, with TRBD1 as a possible D gene (5 bases). Trimming pared 7 bases from V and 8 bases from J, leaving 12 bases between. This CDR3 is 13 amino acids long. The germline gives CDR1 MNHEY, CDR2 SVGAGI. The CDR3 bases are TGTGCCAGCAAAATCAGGGTTGATTCACCCCTCCACTTT. As protein: CASKIRVDSPLHF.